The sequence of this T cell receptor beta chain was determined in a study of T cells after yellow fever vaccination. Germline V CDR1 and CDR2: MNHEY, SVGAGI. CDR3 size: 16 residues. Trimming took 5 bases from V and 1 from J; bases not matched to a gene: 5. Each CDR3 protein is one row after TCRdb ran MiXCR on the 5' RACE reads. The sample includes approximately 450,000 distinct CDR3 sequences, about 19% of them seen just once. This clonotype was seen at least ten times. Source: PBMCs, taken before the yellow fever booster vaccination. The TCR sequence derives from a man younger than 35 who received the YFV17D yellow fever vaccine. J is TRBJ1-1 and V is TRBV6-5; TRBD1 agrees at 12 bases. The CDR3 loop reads CASSGGTGGQNTEAFF. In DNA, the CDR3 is TGTGCCAGCAGTGGGGGGACAGGGGGCCAGAACACTGAAGCTTTCTTT.